This T cell receptor (beta chain) derives from a study of cytomegalovirus exposure and HLA in healthy donors. Sequencing used immunoSEQ multiplex PCR; TCRdb keeps in-frame clones, though not all of them. The sample holds some 350,000 clones; about 90% are singletons and the top ten take roughly 1.2%. A word on this clone: Its antigen is not known.

Deletions cut 7 bases from V and 2 bases from J, with 21 bases between. CDR1 SNHLY and CDR2 FYNNEI come from the germline V gene. This CDR3 comprises 16 residues. Findings and limits, study-wide: The authors listed approximately 160 TCR beta chains as cytomegalovirus-associated. A subsequent analysis found that TCR clusters from the first cohort also tended to co-occur in the 90 to 150 validation repertoires, with roughly 95% of cluster scores above 0.

Sequencing used PBMCs. The chain uses TRBV2 and TRBJ2-7; weak D call: TRBD2 (7 bases). The clonotype originates from a woman aged 30 to 39 in good health and CMV-seropositive. The CDR3 sequence: CASNGPGAGDTYEQYF. The CDR3 bases are TGTGCCAGCAATGGGCCAGGGGCGGGGGATACCTACGAGCAGTACTTC. Together with reference TRBV2 and TRBJ2-7, the CDR3 gives the full variable domain: EPEVTQTPSHQVTQMGQEVILRCVPISNHLYFYWYRQILGQKVEFLVSFYNNEISEKSEIFDDQFSVERPDGSNFTLKIRSTKLEDSAMYFCASNGPGAGDTYEQYFGPGTRLTVT.